This is a list of T cell receptor beta chains from one sample in a study of blood T cell repertoires in COVID-19. TCRdb's table, derived via immunoSEQ multiplex PCR, lists solely in-frame clones and lacks some. This sample has 65,000 to 75,000 clones, with approximately 78% found just once. The sample consisted of peripheral blood. All receptors derive from a man of 80 years or more with acute or convalescent COVID-19. Each CDR3 is given with its conserved first and last residue. The D gene is left open where the match is weak. Clone size, where shown, is once, few, many, or a class for clones that have expanded.

-	-	TRBV9	TRBJ2-1	CASSDAQYNEQFF
TRBD1	-	TRBV7-7	TRBJ2-2	CASSTGTGGDTGELFF
-	-	TRBV6-5	TRBJ2-6	CASSYGISGANVLTF
TRBD1	-	TRBV6-6	TRBJ1-5	CASLGQGGWQPQHF
-	-	TRBV13	TRBJ2-7	CASSLATGYEQYF
TRBD1	-	TRBV19	TRBJ2-3	CASSPGGAQTQYF
TRBD1	-	TRBV9	TRBJ1-2	CASSPRSGQGGGYTF
-	-	TRBV19	TRBJ2-7	CASSIGGATYEQYF
TRBD1	once	TRBV5-1	TRBJ1-3	CASSLGGQLSPGNTIYF
TRBD2	-	TRBV28	TRBJ2-1	CASSSIELADNEQFF
TRBD1	-	TRBV5-4	TRBJ2-7	CASSLDTGASYEQYF
TRBD1	once	TRBV18	TRBJ2-1	CASSPDRGREQFF
-	-	TRBV18	TRBJ2-7	CASSSPGLSYEQYF
TRBD2	-	TRBV6-2/TRBV6-3	TRBJ2-2	CASSQRGTRIPGELFF
TRBD1	-	TRBV7-9	TRBJ2-7	CASSYPRTGEKQYF
-	-	TRBV5-1	TRBJ2-1	CASSLSSGFEQFF
TRBD2	-	TRBV6-5	TRBJ2-7	CASSYSAGRLVEQYF
TRBD1	-	TRBV6-2/TRBV6-3	TRBJ2-2	CASSYRGLGTGELFF
TRBD2	once	TRBV3-1/TRBV3-2	TRBJ2-2	CASSQGGTSWAGELFF
TRBD2	-	TRBV27	TRBJ2-5	CASKTLAGVQETQYF